This record looks at one TCR beta chain sequence and its context. What it recognizes is unknown. The assay was immunoSEQ multiplex PCR, and TCRdb's table has in-frame clones only and misses some. The sample has roughly 120,000 clones, 90% seen once. These data come from a study of graft-versus-host responses after intestinal transplantation. The junction had 4 bases not matched to a gene; V was cut back by 5 bases and J by 7 bases. The CDR3 is 13 residues long. Germline V gives CDR1 SGHTA, CDR2 FQGNSA. This receptor was identified in a human donor who received an intestinal transplant. The rearrangement joins TRBV7-2 to TRBJ2-4, with TRBD1 matching 8 bases. The source was unstimulated CD4+ T cells sorted from spleen or lymph node cells, collected before intestinal transplant. The CDR3: CASSQGAGNIQYF. In DNA form, the CDR3 reads TGTGCCAGCAGCCAGGGGGCGGGGAACATTCAGTACTTC. The full variable domain, with the rest looked up from reference TRBV7-2 and TRBJ2-4, is GAGVSQSPSNKVTEKGKDVELRCDPISGHTALYWYRQSLGQGLEFLIYFQGNSAPDKSGLPSDRFSAERTGGSVSTLTIQRTQQEDSAVYLCASSQGAGNIQYFGAGTRLSVL.